This is a list of T cell receptor beta chains from one sample in a study of blood T cell repertoires in COVID-19. The protocol was immunoSEQ multiplex PCR, while the TCRdb copy is restricted to in-frame clones and leaves out a portion. The table includes about 300,000 clones, more than 75% detected once. Sequenced sample: peripheral blood. These receptors all come from a man aged 65 to 85 with acute or convalescent COVID-19. Both conserved end residues are part of each CDR3. The order of the fields is clone size, D gene, V gene, J gene, CDR3 protein, CDR3 DNA. The D gene is left open where the match is weak. Size is stated for part of the rows, as once, few or many counts, or as a class when the clone is expanded.

>NA|NA|TRBV6-4|TRBJ1-2
CASSKPANYGYTF
TGTGCCAGCAGTAAACCAGCTAACTATGGCTACACCTTC
>NA|TRBD1|TRBV6-2/TRBV6-3|TRBJ2-7
CASSYLSGTGPYEQYF
TGTGCCAGCAGTTACTTGTCGGGGACAGGGCCCTACGAGCAGTACTTC
>NA|TRBD1|TRBV2|TRBJ1-5
CASRWTGVDQPQHF
TGTGCCAGCAGATGGACAGGGGTGGACCAGCCCCAGCATTTT
>NA|NA|TRBV5-1|TRBJ2-3
CASSLSGGGADTQYF
TGCGCCAGCAGCTTGAGTGGGGGGGGCGCAGATACGCAGTATTTT
>NA|NA|TRBV7-6|TRBJ2-7
CASSPGLRLYEQYF
TGTGCCAGCAGCCCTGGACTTCGGCTGTACGAGCAGTACTTC
>NA|TRBD1|TRBV27|TRBJ1-5
CASRKSGQVSISNQPQHF
TGTGCCAGCAGAAAGTCGGGACAGGTCTCCATCAGCAATCAGCCCCAGCATTTT
>NA|TRBD1|TRBV7-9|TRBJ1-1
CASSLVGTGGNTEAFF
TGTGCCAGCAGCTTAGTTGGGACAGGGGGGAACACTGAAGCTTTCTTT
>NA|NA|TRBV6-5|TRBJ2-6
CASRQNRAGANVLTF
TGTGCCAGCAGGCAGAACAGGGCTGGGGCCAACGTCCTGACTTTC
>NA|NA|TRBV9|TRBJ1-1
CASSVTVNTEAFF
TGTGCCAGCAGCGTCACGGTGAACACTGAAGCTTTCTTT
>NA|NA|TRBV28|TRBJ2-7
CASRLQASYEQYF
TGTGCCAGCAGGTTACAGGCCTCCTACGAGCAGTACTTC
>NA|NA|TRBV5-4|TRBJ1-2
CASSSTGRETYGYTF
TGTGCCAGCAGCTCCACAGGGAGAGAGACCTATGGCTACACCTTC
>NA|TRBD2|TRBV9|TRBJ2-1
CASSTRLAGEEGNEQFF
TGTGCCAGCAGCACCCGACTAGCGGGGGAGGAGGGCAATGAGCAGTTCTTC
>once|NA|TRBV6-2/TRBV6-3|TRBJ1-2
CASSYSNGYTF
TGTGCCAGCAGTTACTCCAATGGCTACACCTTC
>NA|TRBD1|TRBV19|TRBJ2-3
CASSMGKGQVQDTQYF
TGTGCCAGTAGTATGGGGAAGGGACAGGTCCAAGATACGCAGTATTTT
>NA|TRBD2|TRBV7-3|TRBJ2-5
CASSRGGRETQYF
TGTGCCAGCAGCAGGGGCGGGAGAGAGACCCAGTACTTC
>NA|NA|TRBV18|TRBJ1-1
CASSGGDGSVAFF
TGTGCCAGCTCAGGAGGGGATGGTAGCGTGGCTTTCTTT
>NA|NA|TRBV6-2/TRBV6-3|TRBJ2-6
CASSRLGVRSGANVLTF
TGTGCCAGCAGCCGCCTCGGCGTGCGGTCTGGGGCCAACGTCCTGACTTTC
>NA|NA|TRBV5-5|TRBJ2-5
CASSFTSPETQYF
TGTGCCAGCAGCTTTACTAGTCCGGAGACCCAGTACTTC
>NA|TRBD1|TRBV29-1|TRBJ1-5
CSVGGTGGNQPQHF
TGCAGCGTTGGCGGGACAGGGGGCAATCAGCCCCAGCATTTT
>NA|NA|TRBV5-1|TRBJ2-3
CASSLARTASTDTQYF
TGCGCCAGCAGCTTGGCCAGGACAGCTAGCACAGATACGCAGTATTTT
>NA|NA|TRBV4-3|TRBJ2-2
CASSHGRGSTGELFF
TGCGCCAGCAGCCATGGCCGGGGGAGCACCGGGGAGCTGTTTTTT
>NA|TRBD2|TRBV3-1/TRBV3-2|TRBJ2-1
CASSRLAGNEQFF
TGTGCCAGCAGCCGTCTAGCGGGCAATGAGCAGTTCTTC
>NA|NA|TRBV7-2|TRBJ1-1
CASSLNGGVAFF
TGTGCCAGCAGCTTAAACGGGGGGGTCGCTTTCTTT
>NA|TRBD2|TRBV15|TRBJ2-1
CATSRVGAGEDEQFF
TGTGCCACCAGCAGAGTGGGTGCGGGAGAGGATGAGCAGTTCTTC
>NA|NA|TRBV20-1|TRBJ1-2
CSASGQGSGYTF
TGCAGTGCTAGTGGGCAGGGCTCTGGCTACACCTTC
>NA|NA|TRBV7-3|TRBJ2-5
CASSLKDRPLRETQYF
TGTGCCAGCAGCTTAAAGGATCGGCCCTTGAGGGAGACCCAGTACTTC
>few|NA|TRBV5-5|TRBJ2-7
CASSLATGEQYF
TGTGCCAGCAGCTTGGCAACGGGGGAGCAGTACTTC
>once|TRBD1|TRBV6-5|TRBJ2-5
CASSYGQGRETQYF
TGTGCCAGCAGTTACGGACAGGGGCGGGAGACCCAGTACTTC
>NA|TRBD2|TRBV4-1|TRBJ2-5
CASSQVAGSQETQYF
TGCGCCAGCAGCCAGGTAGCGGGATCCCAAGAGACCCAGTACTTC
>NA|NA|TRBV5-1|TRBJ1-2
CASSLERGGYTF
TGCGCCAGCAGCTTGGAGAGAGGCGGCTACACCTTC
>NA|NA|TRBV6-2/TRBV6-3|TRBJ2-7
CASSYTYGFYEQYF
TGTGCCAGCAGTTACACATACGGGTTCTACGAGCAGTACTTC
>NA|TRBD1|TRBV5-1|TRBJ1-6
CASSFRQGAYSPLHF
TGCGCCAGCAGCTTTCGACAGGGGGCTTATTCACCCCTCCACTTT
>NA|TRBD1|TRBV6-6|TRBJ2-7
CASRIQGSHEQYF
TGTGCCAGCAGGATACAGGGGAGCCACGAGCAGTACTTC
>NA|TRBD1|TRBV29-1|TRBJ2-1
CSVGQGFYNEQFF
TGCAGCGTCGGACAGGGGTTCTACAATGAGCAGTTCTTC
>NA|NA|TRBV12-5|TRBJ1-3
CASGLYRGGTGNTIYF
TGTGCTAGTGGTTTGTATCGGGGGGGGACTGGAAACACCATATATTTT
>NA|TRBD2|TRBV7-2|TRBJ2-3
CASSFAGLAGDTQYF
TGTGCCAGCAGCTTTGCGGGACTAGCGGGAGATACGCAGTATTTT
>few|NA|TRBV6-5|TRBJ1-1
CASSAREGSTEAFF
TGTGCCAGCAGCGCCCGGGAGGGAAGCACTGAAGCTTTCTTT
>NA|NA|TRBV6-5|TRBJ2-3
CASSRDTQYF
TGTGCCAGTTCCCGAGATACGCAGTATTTT
>NA|TRBD2|TRBV7-2|TRBJ2-5
CASSLARGWALQETQYF
TGTGCCAGCAGCTTAGCGCGGGGGTGGGCGCTCCAAGAGACCCAGTACTTC
>NA|NA|TRBV19|TRBJ1-2
CASSISRTDNYGYTF
TGTGCCAGTAGTATATCTAGGACAGATAACTATGGCTACACCTTC
>NA|NA|TRBV6-2/TRBV6-3|TRBJ2-5
CASSRGGTQYF
TGTGCCAGCAGTAGGGGTGGGACCCAGTACTTC
>NA|TRBD1|TRBV6-4|TRBJ1-2
CASSHGGGQGGYTF
TGTGCCAGCAGTCATGGTGGAGGACAGGGTGGCTACACCTTC
>NA|TRBD1|TRBV15|TRBJ2-3
CATSRDLGGLTLYPDTQYF
TGTGCCACCAGCAGAGATCTAGGGGGCCTTACCCTTTACCCAGATACGCAGTATTTT
>once|TRBD1|TRBV27|TRBJ1-3
CARPQGISGNTIYF
TGTGCCAGGCCACAGGGGATCTCTGGAAACACCATATATTTT
>NA|TRBD1|TRBV5-6|TRBJ2-1
CASSRDRGYNEQFF
TGTGCCAGCAGCAGGGACAGGGGGTACAATGAGCAGTTCTTC
>NA|TRBD2|TRBV9|TRBJ2-1
CASSSGLASYNEQFF
TGTGCCAGCAGCTCTGGACTAGCCTCGTACAATGAGCAGTTCTTC
>once|TRBD2|TRBV18|TRBJ2-4
CASSPGSGGPRAKNIQYF
TGTGCCAGCTCACCGGGAAGCGGGGGCCCACGGGCCAAAAACATTCAGTACTTC
>NA|NA|TRBV2|TRBJ2-1
CASRYGNEQFF
TGTGCCAGCCGTTACGGGAATGAGCAGTTCTTC
>few|NA|TRBV7-2|TRBJ1-3
CASSLERTGNTIYF
TGTGCCAGCAGCTTAGAGCGAACAGGAAACACCATATATTTT
>once|TRBD2|TRBV24-1|TRBJ2-5
CATSDPGGSKETQYF
TGTGCCACCAGTGACCCGGGGGGGTCGAAAGAGACCCAGTACTTC
>NA|TRBD1|TRBV19|TRBJ1-4
CASSPPGQGRNEKLFF
TGTGCCAGTAGTCCGCCGGGACAGGGACGTAATGAAAAACTGTTTTTT
>NA|NA|TRBV5-5|TRBJ2-3
CASSLRQGLGGTQYF
TGTGCCAGCAGCTTGAGACAGGGACTTGGGGGTACGCAGTATTTT
>NA|NA|TRBV5-4|TRBJ2-7
CASSSKQGDTYEQYF
TGTGCCAGCAGCTCGAAGCAGGGTGACACCTACGAGCAGTACTTC
>NA|TRBD1|TRBV11-1|TRBJ2-7
CASSVQGDSSYEQYF
TGTGCCAGCAGCGTCCAGGGGGATAGCTCCTACGAGCAGTACTTC
>NA|TRBD1|TRBV28|TRBJ1-2
CASSLVDRGQGGYTF
TGTGCCAGCAGTTTAGTGGACAGGGGGCAAGGTGGCTACACCTTC
>NA|TRBD1|TRBV2|TRBJ1-2
CASSEQGVGTGLYGYTF
TGTGCCAGCAGTGAACAGGGGGTGGGGACAGGGTTATATGGCTACACCTTC